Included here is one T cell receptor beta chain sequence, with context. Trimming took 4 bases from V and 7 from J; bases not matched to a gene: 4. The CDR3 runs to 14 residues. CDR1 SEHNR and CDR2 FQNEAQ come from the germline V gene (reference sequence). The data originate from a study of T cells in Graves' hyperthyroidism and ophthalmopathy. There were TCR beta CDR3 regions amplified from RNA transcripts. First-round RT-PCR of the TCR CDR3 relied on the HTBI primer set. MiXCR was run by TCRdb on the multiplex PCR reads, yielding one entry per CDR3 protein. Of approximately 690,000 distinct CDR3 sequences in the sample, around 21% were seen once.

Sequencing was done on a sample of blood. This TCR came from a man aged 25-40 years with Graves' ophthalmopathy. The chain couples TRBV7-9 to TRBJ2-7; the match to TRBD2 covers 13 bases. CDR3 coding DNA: TGTGCCAGCAGCTACGGGGGACTAGCGGGAGAGCAGTACTTC. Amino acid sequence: CASSYGGLAGEQYF.